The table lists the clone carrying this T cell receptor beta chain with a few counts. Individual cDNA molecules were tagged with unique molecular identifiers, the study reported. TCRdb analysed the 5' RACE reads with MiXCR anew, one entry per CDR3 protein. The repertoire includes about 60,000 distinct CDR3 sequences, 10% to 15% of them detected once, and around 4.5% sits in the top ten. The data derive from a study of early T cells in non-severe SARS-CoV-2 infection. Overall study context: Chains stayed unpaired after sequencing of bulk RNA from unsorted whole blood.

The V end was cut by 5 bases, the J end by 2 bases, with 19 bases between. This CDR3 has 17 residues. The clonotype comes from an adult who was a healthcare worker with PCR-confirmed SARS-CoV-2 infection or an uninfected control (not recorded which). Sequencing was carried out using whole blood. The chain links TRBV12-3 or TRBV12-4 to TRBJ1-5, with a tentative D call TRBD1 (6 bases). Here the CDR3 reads CASSDKQTGPRNQPQHF. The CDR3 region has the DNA TGTGCCAGCAGTGATAAACAGACAGGCCCCCGCAATCAGCCCCAGCATTTT.